This TCR beta chain is drawn from a study of immune aging and cytomegalovirus after organ transplant (dated by TCRdb to the early 2020s). Study-level background: Three-drug immunosuppression with prednisone, tacrolimus, and mycophenolate was given to all transplant recipients.

The time point label, as the study defines it: five sample-tagged time points from pre-transplant (day -1) to day 368 post-transplant, pooled. Thawed PBMC were stimulated with a CMV IE-1 overlapping peptide library for approximately 11 hours, with no transport inhibitors added. Thawed cells were rested overnight and then stimulated in R10 medium with CD28/CD49d costimulation. The IE-1 peptide library consisted of 15-amino-acid peptides overlapping by 11 amino acids. Each time point was barcoded with BD Single-Cell Multiplexing Kit Sample Tags, pooled, and stained with oligo-conjugated anti-CD45RA plus sorting antibodies. A BD FACSAria III was used to sort CMV-responsive CD8+CD137+ and CD4+CD154+ T cells at 4-way purity. Blood samples were drawn into EDTA vacutainers and processed by Ficoll gradient within 1-24 hours. On the study overall, not on this receptor specifically: Because CD57 was not measured in the sequencing data, a conservative gene-based aging definition was used instead. Following viremia, aged-phenotype cells rose post-transplant in clones of any size, with the rise occurring earlier in large clones (days 200-264) than in small clones. Large clones contained a higher proportion of TEMRA cells, and the seven largest clones (about 1,900 cells) acquired aged and TEMRA cells while losing TCM cells.

Receptor amplification or capture employed single-cell sequencing. TCRdb records Illumina NovaSeq 6000 as the sequencer. The BD Rhapsody Targeted mRNA and AbSeq Reagent Kit, in a microwell format, was used for cell capture and library preparation. The libraries included TCR, sample tags, AbSeq, and targeted mRNA from the Human T-Cell Expression Panel, along with custom TOX and TOX2 primers. Sequencing of the libraries was performed on an Illumina NovaSeq. In the original analysis: The analysis covered fewer than 13,000 cells in total, of which 7,000 to 8,500 were CD8 T cells and 4494 were CD8 T cells with an identifiable TCR CDR3. The BD Rhapsody Targeted Analysis Pipeline, including V(D)J processing, was run on the Seven Bridges Genomics platform to process the raw data. Quality control, Sample Tag demultiplexing with Lex-BDSMK, clone identification with VDJ Explorer, and Seurat clustering were all done in SeqGeq 1.6.0. A clone was considered non-expanded if it made up <1% of CD8 T cells, and considered a clonal expansion if it made up >2.5% of the sample. In TCRdb, the public reads were trimmed at Q25 with fastp and aligned with MiXCR, with productive beta chains retained. When rows share a CDR3 protein, they turn into one entry using the most common DNA and genes. Here the V and J calls rest on TCRdb's processing, not on the authors' analysis. In all, the sample holds about 21,000 distinct CDR3 sequences, and around 33% of those were seen once. 25% of the sample rests with the top ten.

This clonotype appeared a few times. Its antigen has not been determined. Per-nucleotide qualities are absent, and no much larger clonotype sits a single base away. The TCR sequence derives from a female donor who had a heart transplant and CMV viremia. The specimen was CMV peptide-activated CD4+ and CD8+ T cells sorted from blood, collected at five time points, pooled. Interpreted using the paper, the cell subset or site label stands for: sorted CD8+CD137+ and CD4+CD154+ T cells after approximately 12 h CMV IE-1 peptide stimulation.

The CDR3 reads CASSIPTGRSGANVLTF. The sequenced DNA is TGTGCCAGCAGCATCCCCACAGGCCGCTCTGGGGCCAACGTCCTGACTTTC. This chain joins TRBV7-9 to TRBJ2-6, with a weak D call of TRBD1 (5 bases match). V loses 5 bases, J loses 0 bases, and the germline ends lie 14 bases apart. The CDR3 numbers 17 residues from cysteine through phenylalanine. Only the CDR3 DNA stays, 51 bases, in frame from base 1. CDR1 SEHNR and CDR2 FQNEAQ are derived from the germline V gene (reference sequence).